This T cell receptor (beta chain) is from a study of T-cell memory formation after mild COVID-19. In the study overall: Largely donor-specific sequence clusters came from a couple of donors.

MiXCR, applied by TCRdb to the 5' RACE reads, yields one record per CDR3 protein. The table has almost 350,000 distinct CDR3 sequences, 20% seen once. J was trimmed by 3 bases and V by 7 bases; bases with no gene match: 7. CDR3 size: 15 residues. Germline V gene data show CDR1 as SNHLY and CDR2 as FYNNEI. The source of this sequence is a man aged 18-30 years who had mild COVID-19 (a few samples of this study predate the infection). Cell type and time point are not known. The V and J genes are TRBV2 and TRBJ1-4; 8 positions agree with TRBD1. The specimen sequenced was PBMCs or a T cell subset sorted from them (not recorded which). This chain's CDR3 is CASMTGDLANEKLFF. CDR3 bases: TGTGCCAGCATGACAGGGGACCTCGCTAATGAAAAACTGTTTTTT.